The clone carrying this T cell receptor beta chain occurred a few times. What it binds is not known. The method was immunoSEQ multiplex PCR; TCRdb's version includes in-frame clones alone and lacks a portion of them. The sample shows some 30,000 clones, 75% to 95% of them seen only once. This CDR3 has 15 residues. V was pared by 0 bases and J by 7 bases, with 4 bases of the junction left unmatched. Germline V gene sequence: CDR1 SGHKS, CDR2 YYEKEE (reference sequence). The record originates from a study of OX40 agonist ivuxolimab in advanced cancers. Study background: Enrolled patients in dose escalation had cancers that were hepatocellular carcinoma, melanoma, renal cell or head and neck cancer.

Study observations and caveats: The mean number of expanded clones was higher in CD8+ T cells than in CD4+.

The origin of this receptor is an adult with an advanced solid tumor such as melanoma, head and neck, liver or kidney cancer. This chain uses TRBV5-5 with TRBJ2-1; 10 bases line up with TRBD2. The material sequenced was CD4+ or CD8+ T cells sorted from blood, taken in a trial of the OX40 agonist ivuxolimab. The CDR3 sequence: CASSLDLAGVNEQFF. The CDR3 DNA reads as TGTGCCAGCAGCTTGGACCTAGCGGGAGTTAATGAGCAGTTCTTC. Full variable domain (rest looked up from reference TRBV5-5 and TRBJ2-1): DAGVTQSPTHLIKTRGQQVTLRCSPISGHKSVSWYQQVLGQGPQFIFQYYEKEERGRGNFPDRFSARQFPNYSSELNVNALLLGDSALYLCASSLDLAGVNEQFFGPGTRLTVL.